This T cell receptor (beta chain) was retrieved from a study of CD8 T cells in ankylosing spondylitis (dated by TCRdb to about 2017). For context, the study as a whole: To find TCR variants linked to disease, the study profiled T cell receptor beta repertoires in ankylosing spondylitis patients and healthy donors. The full study cohort comprised 20 to 25 ankylosing spondylitis patients and over 95 healthy donors. Peripheral blood was sampled, and synovial fluid was also collected from ankylosing spondylitis patients. What the research found in general, with its limitations: The disease-linked clones had a CD8+ phenotype and were found at relatively low frequencies in peripheral blood. A TCR beta motif made up of eight highly homologous amino acid variants appeared to be characteristic of blood from ankylosing spondylitis patients. Some of the motif variants had been reported before in the synovial fluid and blood of reactive arthritis patients, a finding that suggests common disease-initiation mechanisms. The disease-linked clones were reported as significantly enriched in matched synovial fluid samples from ankylosing spondylitis patients.

CDR1 and CDR2, looked up from the germline V gene (reference sequence), are DFQATT and SNEGSKA. The V end gives up 8 bases and the J end 5 bases, leaving 7 bases in the junction not matched to a gene. The CDR3 numbers 13 residues from cysteine through phenylalanine. Only the CDR3 region is kept as DNA, spanning 39 bases read in frame from base 1. This clonotype was detected many times. Its antigen is currently not known. No per-base quality is available; no much larger clone lies one base away. Sequencing was carried out with an Illumina HiSeq 2500. Quantitative 5'-RACE with molecular barcodes was the method used to prepare the TCR beta libraries. Regarding the original processing steps: Disease-linked TCR variants were identified with a new computational method built on a probabilistic model of VDJ rearrangement. TCRdb reworked the public reads: Q25 trimming with fastp, MiXCR clone assembly, productive beta chains retained. Entries that share a CDR3 protein sequence are merged under the most common genes and DNA. Clone size and V and J calls follow TCRdb, not the original study. A total of 100,000 to 150,000 distinct CDR3 sequences appear in this sample, 9.3% of them only once. The ten largest clonotypes hold approximately 3.6% of the sample.

The chain joins TRBV20-1 to TRBJ2-2, with 8 middle bases fitting TRBD2. The sequenced material came from blood, either unsorted or a sorted T cell fraction (not recorded which). This sequence was found in a male donor with ankylosing spondylitis or in good health (not recorded which). The CDR3 here reads CSSKTGGTGELFF. The DNA sequence is TGCAGTTCCAAAACGGGAGGGACCGGGGAGCTGTTTTTT.